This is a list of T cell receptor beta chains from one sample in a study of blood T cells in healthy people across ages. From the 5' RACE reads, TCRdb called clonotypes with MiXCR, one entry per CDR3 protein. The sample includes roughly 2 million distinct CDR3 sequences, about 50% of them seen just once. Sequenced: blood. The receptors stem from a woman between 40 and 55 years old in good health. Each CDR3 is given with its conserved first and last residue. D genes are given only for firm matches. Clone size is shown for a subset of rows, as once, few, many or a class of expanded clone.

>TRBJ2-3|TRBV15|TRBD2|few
CATSAGLAEDTQYF
TGTGCCACCAGTGCGGGACTAGCGGAAGATACGCAGTATTTT
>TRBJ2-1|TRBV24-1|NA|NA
CATSLARDYNEQFF
TGTGCCACCAGTTTGGCACGGGATTACAATGAGCAGTTCTTC
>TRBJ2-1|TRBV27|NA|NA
CASTPSGYNEQFF
TGTGCCAGCACCCCTTCAGGGTACAATGAGCAGTTCTTC
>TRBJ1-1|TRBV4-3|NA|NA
CASSHQKTGTMNTEAFF
TGCGCCAGCAGCCACCAAAAAACCGGGACGATGAACACTGAAGCTTTCTTT
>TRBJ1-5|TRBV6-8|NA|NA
CASNFRRAGLNQPQHF
TGTGCCAGCAATTTCCGCCGAGCAGGGTTGAATCAGCCCCAGCATTTT
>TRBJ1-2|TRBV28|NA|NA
CASSLPGPGGYTF
TGTGCCAGCAGTTTGCCAGGACCGGGTGGCTACACCTTC
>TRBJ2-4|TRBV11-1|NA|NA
CASSTHLSKNIQYF
TGTGCCAGCAGCACACACCTTTCAAAAAACATTCAGTACTTC
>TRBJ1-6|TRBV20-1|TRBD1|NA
CSAQRGDRGYNSPLHF
TGCAGTGCTCAGAGGGGGGACAGGGGATATAATTCACCCCTCCACTTT
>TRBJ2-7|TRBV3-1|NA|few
CASSQDTYVGEQYF
TGTGCCAGCAGCCAAGATACCTACGTCGGAGAGCAGTACTTC
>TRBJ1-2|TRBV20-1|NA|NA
CSAILGGTGYGYTF
TGCAGTGCTATCCTGGGGGGAACAGGTTATGGCTACACCTTC
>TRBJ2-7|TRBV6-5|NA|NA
CASSYDRTLYEQYF
TGTGCCAGCAGTTACGACAGAACCCTCTACGAGCAGTACTTC
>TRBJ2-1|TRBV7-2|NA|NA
CASSGLAAEQFF
TGTGCCAGCAGCGGGCTAGCTGCCGAGCAGTTCTTC
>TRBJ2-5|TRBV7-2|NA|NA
CASSLALGTQYF
TGTGCCAGCAGCTTAGCGCTCGGGACCCAGTACTTC
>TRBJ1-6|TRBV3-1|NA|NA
CASSYTGDSPLHF
TGTGCCAGCAGCTATACCGGCGATTCACCCCTCCACTTT
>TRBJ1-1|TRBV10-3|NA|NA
CAISVGAGVGMNTEAFF
TGTGCCATCAGTGTGGGGGCAGGGGTGGGGATGAACACTGAAGCTTTCTTT
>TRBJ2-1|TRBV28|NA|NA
CASPPRPGDHVINNEQFF
TGTGCCAGCCCCCCCCGACCCGGGGACCACGTCATTAACAATGAGCAGTTCTTC
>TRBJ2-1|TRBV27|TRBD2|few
CASSIAGGPYNEQFF
TGTGCCAGCAGCATAGCGGGGGGGCCCTACAATGAGCAGTTCTTC
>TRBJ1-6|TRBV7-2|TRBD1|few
CASSSGTVYSPLHF
TGTGCCAGCAGCTCCGGGACAGTCTATTCACCCCTCCACTTT
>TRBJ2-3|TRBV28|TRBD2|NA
CASRIQGLAGLDTQYF
TGTGCCAGCAGAATACAGGGACTAGCGGGGCTTGATACGCAGTATTTT
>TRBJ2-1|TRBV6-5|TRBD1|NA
CASRQGGGEQFF
TGTGCTTCGCGACAGGGTGGAGGTGAGCAGTTCTTC
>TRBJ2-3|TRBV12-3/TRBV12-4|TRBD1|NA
CASSLAQLTGGADTQYF
TGTGCCAGCAGTTTAGCGCAATTGACAGGGGGTGCAGATACGCAGTATTTT
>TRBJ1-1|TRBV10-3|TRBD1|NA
CAIRGFTGGPNTEAFF
TGTGCCATCAGGGGATTTACAGGGGGCCCGAACACTGAAGCTTTCTTT
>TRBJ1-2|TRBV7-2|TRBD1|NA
CASSIDRGWYGYTF
TGTGCCAGCAGCATAGACAGGGGCTGGTATGGCTACACCTTC
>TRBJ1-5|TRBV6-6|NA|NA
CASRLLNSNQPQHF
TGTGCCAGCAGACTCCTAAATAGCAATCAGCCCCAGCATTTT
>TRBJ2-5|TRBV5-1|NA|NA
CASSLTDIAPQETQYF
TGCGCCAGCAGTTTGACCGATATCGCTCCCCAAGAGACCCAGTACTTC
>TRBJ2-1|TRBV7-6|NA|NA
CAGSLGTGSGNEQFF
TGTGCCGGCAGCTTGGGGACTGGATCAGGGAATGAGCAGTTCTTC
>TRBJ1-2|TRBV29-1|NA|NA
CSVWSDGYTF
TGCAGCGTTTGGTCAGATGGCTACACCTTC
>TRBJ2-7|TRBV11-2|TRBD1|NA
CASSTSTGAWEQYF
TGTGCCAGCAGCACCTCGACAGGGGCTTGGGAGCAGTACTTC
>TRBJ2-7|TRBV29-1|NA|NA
CSVPGAVQGSSYERYF
TGCAGCGTTCCAGGCGCGGTGCAGGGGAGCTCCTACGAGCGGTACTTC